The 14 T cell receptor beta chains presented below share a single source sample, sequenced in a study of post-analysis software for immune sequencing data. Whole-study results and caveats: When patients were compared with controls, 4 or 5 TRBV segments were more frequent, TRBV5-6, TRBV5-1 and TRBV20-1 among them.

Which antigens these TCRs recognize remains unknown. Unique molecular identifiers were carried by the TCR beta cDNA libraries. TCRdb reprocessed the PCR reads with MiXCR, giving one entry per CDR3 protein. This sample has hundreds of thousands of distinct CDR3 sequences; roughly three fifths occur once, and the top ten carry around 11%. Sample: blood. The source of these receptors is a girl aged 2-10 years with multiple sclerosis.

This clonotype was seen a few times. The CDR3 is CSVMTGAEQYF. In DNA form, the CDR3 reads TGCAGCGTGATGACTGGTGCCGAGCAGTACTTC. V usage is TRBV29-1 and J usage is TRBJ2-7; D is unresolved. Germline lookup yields CDR1 SQVTM and CDR2 ANQGSEA. V was pared by 6 bases and J by 6 bases, with 12 bases between. This CDR3 is built from 11 residues.

The chain combines TRBV4-3 with TRBJ2-2; 8 bases match TRBD1. V dropped 4 bases and J dropped 5; count of bases not matched to a gene: 3. Germline loops: CDR1 LGHNA, CDR2 YSLEER. The CDR3 length is 14 residues. As DNA, the CDR3 is TGCGCCAGCAGCCGAAACAGGGGGACCGGGGAGCTGTTTTTT. It is translated as CASSRNRGTGELFF.

J is TRBJ2-7 and V is TRBV4-1; 7 bases match TRBD1. CDR3 length: 17 amino acids. Looked up from germline, CDR1 is MGHRA and CDR2 is YSYEKL. J lost 2 bases, V lost 0 bases, and 10 bases had no gene match. The CDR3 is CASSQDAYEGATYEQYF. For the CDR3, the DNA is TGCGCCAGCAGCCAAGACGCTTATGAGGGGGCGACCTACGAGCAGTACTTC.

This clonotype has just a few counts. The V and J genes are TRBV29-1 and TRBJ2-5; possible D gene TRBD2, 5 bases. The V end lost 6 bases, the J end lost 2 bases, and 10 bases lay between the germline ends. The CDR3 length is 12 residues. Per germline, CDR1 SQVTM and CDR2 ANQGSEA. This CDR3 is CSVRGSQETQYF. CDR3 bases: TGCAGCGTCCGGGGATCTCAAGAGACCCAGTACTTC. The variable domain in full, with the rest retrieved from reference TRBV29-1 and TRBJ2-5, is SAVISQKPSRDICQRGTSLTIQCQVDSQVTMMFWYRQQPGQSLTLIATANQGSEATYESGFVIDKFPISRPNLTFSTLTVSNMSPEDSSIYLCSVRGSQETQYFGPGTRLLVL.

This chain uses TRBV4-3 with TRBJ1-2; TRBD1 aligns across 7 bases. V lost 5 bases and J lost 0; bases outside the gene matches: 6. This CDR3 is 15 amino acids long. Per the germline V gene, CDR1 is LGHNA and CDR2 is YSLEER. CDR3 in amino acids: CASSNDRASNYGYTF. The CDR3 DNA is TGCGCCAGCAGCAATGACAGGGCATCTAACTATGGCTACACCTTC.

This clonotype was detected only a few times. The J gene is TRBJ2-3, the V gene TRBV9; no clear D. The CDR3 runs to 14 residues. The ends were cut back, 0 bases at V and 0 bases at J, with 5 bases in the middle. Germline V lookup: CDR1 SGDLS, CDR2 YYNGEE. The CDR3 nucleotides are TGTGCCAGCAGCGTAGCTGGAAGCACAGATACGCAGTATTTT. Translation: CASSVAGSTDTQYF.

A few counts support this clonotype. This rearrangement joins TRBV7-8 to TRBJ2-1; D unresolved. CDR3 size: 13 residues. The germline V gene has CDR1 SGHVS and CDR2 FQNEAQ. V lost 3 bases to trimming and J lost 3 bases, with 6 bases between them. DNA for the CDR3: TGTGCCAGCAGCTTGACACACTACAATGAGCAGTTCTTC. Translation gives CASSLTHYNEQFF.

This clonotype was counted between two and nine times. The V gene is TRBV11-2, the J gene TRBJ2-4; a possible D gene is TRBD2 (5 bases). With 3 bases removed from V and 10 bases from J, the gap between germline ends came to 10 bases. Germline V gives CDR1 SGHAT, CDR2 FQNNGV. The CDR3 runs to 12 residues. CDR3 sequence: CASSFREGIQYF. CDR3 in DNA: TGTGCCAGCAGCTTTCGGGAAGGAATTCAGTACTTC.

The genes are TRBV20-1 and TRBJ1-1; D perhaps matches TRBD1 (6 bases). Per germline, CDR1 DFQATT and CDR2 SNEGSKA (reference sequence). V dropped 6 bases and J dropped 5 bases, with 16 bases sitting between them. CDR3 length: 13 residues. The CDR3 spells CSAPSRGRTEAFF. CDR3 nucleotide sequence: TGCAGTGCCCCCTCGAGGGGGAGGACTGAAGCTTTCTTT.

This chain joins TRBV6-5 and TRBJ2-2, with 9 bases matching TRBD1. CDR1 MNHEY and CDR2 SVGAGI come from the germline V gene. V dropped 5 bases and J dropped 6; count of bases not matched to a gene: 7. CDR3 length equals 15 residues. CDR3 residues: CASSPGQGDSGELFF. CDR3 DNA: TGTGCCAGCAGTCCGGGACAGGGTGACTCCGGGGAGCTGTTTTTT.

CDR3 sequence reads: CASSQDSGDFSGNTIYF. The DNA of the CDR3 is TGCGCCAGCAGCCAAGATAGCGGGGACTTCTCTGGAAACACCATATATTTT. The gene calls are TRBV4-3 and TRBJ1-3, with D tentatively TRBD1 (5 bases). CDR1 is LGHNA and CDR2 is YSLEER in the germline V gene. With 0 bases removed from V and 0 bases from J, the gap between germline ends came to 12 bases. The CDR3 runs to 17 residues.

CDR3 nucleotides: TGTGCCAGCAGCTTAGTCGGGGCACGCAGGGAGGCCTATGGCTACACCTTC. Its protein is CASSLVGARREAYGYTF. The chain has TRBV11-2 and TRBJ1-2, with a weak D call TRBD1 (5 bases). Germline CDR1 SGHAT, CDR2 FQNNGV. This CDR3 contains 17 residues. V was pared by 1 base and J by 4 bases, with 19 bases between. Filled out from reference TRBV11-2 and TRBJ1-2, the complete variable domain reads EAGVAQSPRYKIIEKRQSVAFWCNPISGHATLYWYQQILGQGPKLLIQFQNNGVVDDSQLPKDRFSAERLKGVDSTLKIQPAKLEDSAVYLCASSLVGARREAYGYTFGSGTRLTVV.

In the case of this clonotype: Sequence at one end of the junction differs from germline and may be a read error. Here the CDR3 reads CTSSQGARTSGGYETQYF. Here the CDR3 DNA reads TGTACCAGCAGCCAAGGGGCGCGGACTAGCGGGGGTTACGAGACCCAGTACTTC. The gene calls are TRBV3-1 and TRBJ2-5; TRBD2 aligns across 13 bases. This CDR3 is built from 18 residues. Germline V gene data show CDR1 as LGHDT and CDR2 as YNNKEL (reference sequence).

The chain links TRBV19 to TRBJ2-1, with D possibly being TRBD1 or TRBD2 (6 bases each). Germline-derived CDR1 and CDR2 are LNHDA and SQIVND (reference sequence). The CDR3 length is 14 residues. With 9 bases removed from V and 0 bases from J, the gap between germline ends came to 12 bases. The CDR3 DNA is TGTGCCAGAGGGGGGCGGGACTCCTACAATGAGCAGTTCTTC. Translated: CARGGRDSYNEQFF.